This T cell receptor beta chain was profiled in a study of blood T cell repertoires in COVID-19. Across the study: Sample material is recorded as cDNA or gDNA derived from T cells, B-cell-depleted T cells, or PBMCs.

Germline CDR1 reads SGHRS; CDR2 reads YFSETQ. This CDR3 has 15 amino acids. V lost 4 bases to trimming and J lost 12 bases; unmatched junction nucleotides: 16. Self-reported history from a screening survey and questionnaire set each donor's cohort. Sequencing used immunoSEQ multiplex PCR; TCRdb keeps in-frame clones, though not all of them. The data show under 300,000 clones, with approximately 90% seen just once and about 6% held by the top ten. The sequenced material came from PBMCs or T cells enriched from blood (not recorded which). The receptor's source is a woman aged 25 to 39 with acute COVID-19. The V and J genes are TRBV5-1 and TRBJ2-7, with 10 bases lining up with TRBD1. CDR3 region: CASSPRTGTGDQAYF. DNA for the CDR3: TGCGCCAGCAGCCCCCGGACCGGGACAGGGGACCAGGCGTACTTC.